Listed below are T cell receptor beta chains from one sample, sequenced in a study of T cell repertoires in cytomegalovirus infection. TCRdb reprocessed the reads via MiXCR and lists one record per CDR3 protein. The sample consists of a few hundred thousand distinct CDR3 sequences, about an eighth of them appearing once. The source material was PBMCs. Source of these receptors: a human donor in good health (CMV status not recorded). Some clones in this sample may be carry-over from other donors' samples. The CDR3 runs from the conserved cysteine through the conserved F or W. Each record gives: V gene, D gene, J gene, clone size, CDR3 DNA, CDR3 protein. D genes are given only for firm matches. Rows may omit the clone size; those that give it use once, few, many or a size class.

TRBV7-9,TRBD1,TRBJ2-1,.,TGTGCCAGCAGCTCCACCTCGGCGACAGGGGGCCTGAACAATGAGCAGTTCTTC,CASSSTSATGGLNNEQFF
TRBV7-8,TRBD1,TRBJ1-5,many,TGTGCCAGCAGCTTACTGGGACAGTTAAATCAGCCCCAGCATTTT,CASSLLGQLNQPQHF
TRBV20-1,.,TRBJ2-1,.,TGCAGTGCTAGAGATGCGAAGAGGGAGTTACATGAGCAGTTCTTC,CSARDAKRELHEQFF
TRBV28,TRBD2,TRBJ2-7,.,TGTGCCAGCAGTTTTAGGGAGGGCCACGCGGGGGATGTCGAGCAGTACTTC,CASSFREGHAGDVEQYF
TRBV6-1,.,TRBJ2-1,few,TGTGCCAGCAGTGAAGCTAGAGCGGTATACAATGAGCAGTTCTTC,CASSEARAVYNEQFF
TRBV6-5,.,TRBJ1-1,.,TGTGCCAGCAGTACCCCGGACCTAAAAACTGAAGCTTTCTTT,CASSTPDLKTEAFF
TRBV5-4,TRBD2,TRBJ2-1,many,TGTGCCAGCAGCTTGGGAGGCGGGGGGGCCTCTCGTGAGCAGTTCTTC,CASSLGGGGASREQFF
TRBV29-1,.,TRBJ1-1,.,TGCAGCGTTGAATTGAGGGGCGCGGAGACAGAAGCTTTCTTT,CSVELRGAETEAFF
TRBV7-3,.,TRBJ1-1,.,TGTGCCAGCACCAGGACTTTGAACACTGAAGCTTTCTTT,CASTRTLNTEAFF
TRBV5-1,TRBD1,TRBJ2-4,few,TGCGCCAGCAGCTTGGGTGGTTCCGACAGGGGCATTCAGTACTTC,CASSLGGSDRGIQYF
TRBV7-2,.,TRBJ1-1,many,TGTGCCAGCAGCTTAGGGATAGGGACTGAAGCTTTCTTT,CASSLGIGTEAFF
TRBV14,.,TRBJ2-3,many,TGTGCCAGCAGCCAAGTACAGACCAGCACAGATACGCAGTATTTT,CASSQVQTSTDTQYF
TRBV5-1,TRBD2,TRBJ2-3,many,TGCGCCAGCAGCGTAGCGGGGTTCCCCGATACGCAGTATTTT,CASSVAGFPDTQYF
TRBV6-2/TRBV6-3,.,TRBJ1-1,few,TGTGCCAGCAGGTATTGGGGGATGAACACTGAAGCTTTCTTT,CASRYWGMNTEAFF
TRBV7-8,TRBD2,TRBJ2-3,many,TGTGCCAGCAGCCCCTATCGGATACTAGCGGGGGGCACAGATACGCAGTATTTT,CASSPYRILAGGTDTQYF
TRBV2,.,TRBJ2-1,.,TGTGCCAGCAGGGCAGAGCGAAGGCCCTACAATGAGCAGTTCTTC,CASRAERRPYNEQFF
TRBV14,.,TRBJ1-2,few,TGTGCCAGCAGCCATAACAGAAACTATGGCTACACCTTC,CASSHNRNYGYTF
TRBV27,TRBD1,TRBJ1-1,many,TGTGCCAGCAGCGGACAGGGCCTCTCTGAAGCTTTCTTT,CASSGQGLSEAFF
TRBV7-2,.,TRBJ2-7,many,TGTGCCAGCAGCTTTACACTCTACGAGCAGTACTTC,CASSFTLYEQYF
TRBV7-8,.,TRBJ1-6,medium-sized,TGTGCCAGCAGCTCAATGGGGTCGAGTACCTATAATTCACCCCTCCACTTT,CASSSMGSSTYNSPLHF
TRBV7-8,TRBD1,TRBJ1-1,.,TGTGCCAGCAGCTTAATCCCAGGGGGCACTGAAGCTTTCTTT,CASSLIPGGTEAFF
TRBV6-2/TRBV6-3,.,TRBJ2-3,many,TGTGCCAGCAGATATGCAGGAGGCAACACAGATACGCAGTATTTT,CASRYAGGNTDTQYF
TRBV3-1,.,TRBJ2-2,.,TGTGCCAGCAGCCAAGACGGCGGGCGACAGTTCACCGGGGAGCTGTTTTTT,CASSQDGGRQFTGELFF
TRBV20-1,.,TRBJ1-6,.,TGCAGTGCTCTGACAGGAGAATATAATTCACCCCTCCACTTT,CSALTGEYNSPLHF
TRBV11-2,TRBD2,TRBJ2-1,.,TGTGCCAGCAGCTTGACTAGCGGGGGGGGGTTTGAGCAGTTCTTC,CASSLTSGGGFEQFF
TRBV12-3/TRBV12-4,TRBD1,TRBJ1-5,few,TGTGCCAGCGCGAGAGGCGACAGGGTTTTGGATCAGCCCCAGCATTTT,CASARGDRVLDQPQHF
TRBV20-1,.,TRBJ2-3,few,TGCAGTGCTAGAGACCTAGCTGGAGGGTCAGATACGCAGTATTTT,CSARDLAGGSDTQYF
TRBV12-3/TRBV12-4,.,TRBJ1-2,.,TGTGCCAGCACATACAGGGTGGGCTATGGCTACACCTTC,CASTYRVGYGYTF
TRBV7-9,.,TRBJ2-7,many,TGTGCCAGCACCCGAGGGGGGTACGAGCAGTACTTC,CASTRGGYEQYF
TRBV7-8,.,TRBJ2-7,many,TGTGCCAGCAACCTAAACGACAAAACCTACGAGCAGTACTTC,CASNLNDKTYEQYF
TRBV20-1,TRBD1,TRBJ2-5,.,TGCAGTGCTAGAGATCCCTTGGGGACAGTCCGGCGGGAGACCCAGTACTTC,CSARDPLGTVRRETQYF
TRBV4-1,.,TRBJ2-5,.,TGCGCCAGCAGCCCCCAGATAGGGTCGGAGACCCAGTACTTC,CASSPQIGSETQYF
TRBV28,.,TRBJ2-7,.,TGTGCCAGCACTCAGGGGAAATACGAGCAGTACTTC,CASTQGKYEQYF
TRBV11-3,.,TRBJ2-2,few,TGTGCCAGCAGCTTAGAGACGTCGAACACCGGGGAGCTGTTTTTT,CASSLETSNTGELFF
TRBV5-4,.,TRBJ2-3,.,TGTGCCAGCAGCTTACCTGGCACAGATACGCAGTATTTT,CASSLPGTDTQYF
TRBV15,TRBD1,TRBJ1-5,many,TGTGCCACCAGCCGTACAGGGGGCAGCAATCAGCCCCAGCATTTT,CATSRTGGSNQPQHF
TRBV20-1,.,TRBJ2-3,once,TGCAGTGCTAGAGATAGCGGAAAATCCACGGATACGCAGTATTTT,CSARDSGKSTDTQYF
TRBV7-9,.,TRBJ2-7,few,TGTGCCAGCAGCTTCGACGGGTCTAGCTCCTACGAGCAGTACTTC,CASSFDGSSSYEQYF
TRBV12-3/TRBV12-4,TRBD1,TRBJ1-2,many,TGTGCCAGCATCTCGGACAGGGGAGGTGACTACACCTTC,CASISDRGGDYTF
TRBV29-1,TRBD1,TRBJ2-4,.,TGCAGCGTCGACACAGGGGGGAACATTCAGTACTTC,CSVDTGGNIQYF
TRBV7-9,.,TRBJ2-1,few,TGTGCCAGCGGACCAATCCCCAGCTCCTACAATGAGCAGTTCTTC,CASGPIPSSYNEQFF
TRBV28,.,TRBJ2-3,many,TGTGCCAGCACTCCCGTGAGGGTAGCGGGCACAGATACGCAGTATTTT,CASTPVRVAGTDTQYF
TRBV5-1,.,TRBJ2-5,.,TGCGCCAGCAGCTTGGGCATGGGCGCAGGAGAGACCCAGTACTTC,CASSLGMGAGETQYF
TRBV6-2/TRBV6-3,TRBD1,TRBJ2-6,many,TGTGCCAGCAGGGAGACAGGGACGGGTGGGGCCAACGTCCTGACTTTC,CASRETGTGGANVLTF
TRBV19,.,TRBJ1-5,few,TGTGCCAGTAGTACCCGGACGTCGCCAAATCAGCCCCAGCATTTT,CASSTRTSPNQPQHF